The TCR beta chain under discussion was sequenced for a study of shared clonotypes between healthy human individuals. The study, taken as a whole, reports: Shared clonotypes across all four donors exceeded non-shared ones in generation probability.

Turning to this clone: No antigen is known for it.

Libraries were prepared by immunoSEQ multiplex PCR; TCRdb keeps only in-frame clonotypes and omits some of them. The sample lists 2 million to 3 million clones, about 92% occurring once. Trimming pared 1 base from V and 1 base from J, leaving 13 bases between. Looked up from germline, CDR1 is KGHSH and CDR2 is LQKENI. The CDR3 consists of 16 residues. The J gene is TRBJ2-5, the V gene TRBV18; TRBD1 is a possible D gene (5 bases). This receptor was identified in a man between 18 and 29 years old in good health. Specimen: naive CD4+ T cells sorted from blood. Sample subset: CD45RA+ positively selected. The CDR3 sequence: CASSPLVGQTQETQYF. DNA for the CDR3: TGTGCCAGCTCACCACTGGTAGGACAAACCCAAGAGACCCAGTACTTC.